Sequencing of this T cell receptor (beta chain) was carried out in a study of early T cells in non-severe SARS-CoV-2 infection. About the study: Bulk RNA taken from unsorted whole blood was sequenced, leaving chains unpaired.

Of note for this clonotype: Its antigen remains unidentified.

Unique molecular identifiers were added to individual cDNA molecules. TCRdb independently ran MiXCR on the 5' RACE reads; one entry per CDR3 protein. The table shows some 91,000 distinct CDR3 sequences, with around 14% occurring only once. V was pared by 2 bases and J by 2 bases, with 5 bases of the junction left unmatched. The CDR3 consists of 14 residues. Germline CDR1 SQVTM, CDR2 ANQGSEA. Study observations and caveats: Reliance on VDJdb matching favored anti-spike CD8 responses; private and CD4 specificities were missed.

This TCR was recovered from an adult who was a healthcare worker with PCR-confirmed SARS-CoV-2 infection or an uninfected control (not recorded which). The specimen sequenced was whole blood. The V call is TRBV29-1, the J call TRBJ2-7; TRBD1 aligns across 8 bases. CDR3 amino acids: CSVEIGTGAYEQYF. The CDR3 region has the DNA TGCAGCGTTGAAATCGGGACAGGTGCCTACGAGCAGTACTTC.